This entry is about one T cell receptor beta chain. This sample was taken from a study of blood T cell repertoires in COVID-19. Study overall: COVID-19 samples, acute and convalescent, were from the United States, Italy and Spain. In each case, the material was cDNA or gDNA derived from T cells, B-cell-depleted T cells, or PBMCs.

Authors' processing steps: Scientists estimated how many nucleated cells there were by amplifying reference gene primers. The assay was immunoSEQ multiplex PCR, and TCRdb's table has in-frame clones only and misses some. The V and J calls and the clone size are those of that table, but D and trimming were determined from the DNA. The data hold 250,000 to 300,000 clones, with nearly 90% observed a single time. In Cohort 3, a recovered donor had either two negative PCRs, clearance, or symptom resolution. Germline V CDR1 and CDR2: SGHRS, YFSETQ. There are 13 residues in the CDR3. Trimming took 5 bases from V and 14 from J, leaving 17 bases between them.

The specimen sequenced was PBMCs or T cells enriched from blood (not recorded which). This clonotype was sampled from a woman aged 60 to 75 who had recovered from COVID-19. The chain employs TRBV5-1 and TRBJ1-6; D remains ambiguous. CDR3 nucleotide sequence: TGCGCCAGCAGGCCCGCCTATACTCCCACCCTCCACTTT. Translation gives CASRPAYTPTLHF.